This TCR beta chain is drawn from a study of shared clonotypes between healthy human individuals. Background on the study: The people who gave samples were a couple of women and a few men aged 18 to 49.

In the original workflow: Junction-only sequences without quality scores came from ImmunoSEQ, so filtering differed. TCRdb keeps only in-frame clones here, not all; method: immunoSEQ multiplex PCR. V, J and clone size reflect that table, while D and trimming were determined from the DNA. The sample consists of 1,400,000 or so clones, just under 99% of them appearing once. The CDR3 is 14 residues long. Germline assignment: CDR1 SGHDT and CDR2 YYEEEE. V was shortened by 0 bases and J by 3 bases, with 10 bases between the two germline ends. Donors, healthy HIV-negative adults, lacked recent acute infections or vaccinations. A split of CD4+ cells into CD45RA+ naive and CD45RA-negative memory subsets was performed.

The source of this sequence is a man younger than 40 in good health. The chain joins TRBV5-6 to TRBJ2-7; D not resolved. The specimen sequenced was naive CD4+ T cells sorted from blood. Noted subset: CD45RA+ positively selected. CDR3 amino acids: CASSLVAGDYEQYF. In DNA form, the CDR3 reads TGTGCCAGCAGCTTGGTTGCCGGCGACTACGAGCAGTACTTC.